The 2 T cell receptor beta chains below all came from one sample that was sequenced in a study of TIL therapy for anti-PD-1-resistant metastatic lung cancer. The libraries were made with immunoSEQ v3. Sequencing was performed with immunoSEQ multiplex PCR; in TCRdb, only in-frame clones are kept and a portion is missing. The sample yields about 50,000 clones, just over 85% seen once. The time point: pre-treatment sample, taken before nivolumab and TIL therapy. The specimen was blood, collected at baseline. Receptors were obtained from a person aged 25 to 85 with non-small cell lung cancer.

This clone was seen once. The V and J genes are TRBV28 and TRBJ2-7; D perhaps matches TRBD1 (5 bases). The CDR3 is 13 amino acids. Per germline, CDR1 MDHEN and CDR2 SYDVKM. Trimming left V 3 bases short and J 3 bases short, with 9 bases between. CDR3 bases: TGTGCCAGCAGTTTGGGCACAGGCTACGAGCAGTACTTC. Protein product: CASSLGTGYEQYF.

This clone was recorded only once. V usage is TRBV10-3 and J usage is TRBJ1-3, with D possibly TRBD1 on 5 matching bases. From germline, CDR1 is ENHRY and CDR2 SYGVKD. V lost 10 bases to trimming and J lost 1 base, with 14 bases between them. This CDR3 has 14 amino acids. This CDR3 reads CATHRGLSGNTIYF. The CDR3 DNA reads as TGTGCCACCCACCGGGGGTTGTCTGGAAACACCATATATTTT.